This T cell receptor (beta chain) was sequenced in a study of chemoradiotherapy in HPV16-positive cancers. Study-wide points: Better recurrence-free survival went with HPV-responsive T-cell expansion in HPV16-positive patients. Candidate HPV-specific clones and E7-related TCR motifs grew in tumor during treatment.

This clone was found a few times. Its specificity is not known. Per the germline V gene, CDR1 is SGHAT and CDR2 is FQNNGV. This CDR3 contains 13 residues. Deletions cut 3 bases from V and 14 bases from J, with 14 bases between. Produced via immunoSEQ multiplex PCR; TCRdb's table is partial and in-frame only. The sample lists 36,000 or so clones; 80% were seen once. This chain uses TRBV11-2 with TRBJ1-6; D uncertain. The TCR comes from a human donor with HPV-associated anogenital cancer. This sample comprised blood, obtained from a patient who underwent chemoradiotherapy. The DNA for the CDR3 is TGTGCCAGCAGCTTTAACCGGGTGCAGGCCCTCCACTTT. This translates into CASSFNRVQALHF.